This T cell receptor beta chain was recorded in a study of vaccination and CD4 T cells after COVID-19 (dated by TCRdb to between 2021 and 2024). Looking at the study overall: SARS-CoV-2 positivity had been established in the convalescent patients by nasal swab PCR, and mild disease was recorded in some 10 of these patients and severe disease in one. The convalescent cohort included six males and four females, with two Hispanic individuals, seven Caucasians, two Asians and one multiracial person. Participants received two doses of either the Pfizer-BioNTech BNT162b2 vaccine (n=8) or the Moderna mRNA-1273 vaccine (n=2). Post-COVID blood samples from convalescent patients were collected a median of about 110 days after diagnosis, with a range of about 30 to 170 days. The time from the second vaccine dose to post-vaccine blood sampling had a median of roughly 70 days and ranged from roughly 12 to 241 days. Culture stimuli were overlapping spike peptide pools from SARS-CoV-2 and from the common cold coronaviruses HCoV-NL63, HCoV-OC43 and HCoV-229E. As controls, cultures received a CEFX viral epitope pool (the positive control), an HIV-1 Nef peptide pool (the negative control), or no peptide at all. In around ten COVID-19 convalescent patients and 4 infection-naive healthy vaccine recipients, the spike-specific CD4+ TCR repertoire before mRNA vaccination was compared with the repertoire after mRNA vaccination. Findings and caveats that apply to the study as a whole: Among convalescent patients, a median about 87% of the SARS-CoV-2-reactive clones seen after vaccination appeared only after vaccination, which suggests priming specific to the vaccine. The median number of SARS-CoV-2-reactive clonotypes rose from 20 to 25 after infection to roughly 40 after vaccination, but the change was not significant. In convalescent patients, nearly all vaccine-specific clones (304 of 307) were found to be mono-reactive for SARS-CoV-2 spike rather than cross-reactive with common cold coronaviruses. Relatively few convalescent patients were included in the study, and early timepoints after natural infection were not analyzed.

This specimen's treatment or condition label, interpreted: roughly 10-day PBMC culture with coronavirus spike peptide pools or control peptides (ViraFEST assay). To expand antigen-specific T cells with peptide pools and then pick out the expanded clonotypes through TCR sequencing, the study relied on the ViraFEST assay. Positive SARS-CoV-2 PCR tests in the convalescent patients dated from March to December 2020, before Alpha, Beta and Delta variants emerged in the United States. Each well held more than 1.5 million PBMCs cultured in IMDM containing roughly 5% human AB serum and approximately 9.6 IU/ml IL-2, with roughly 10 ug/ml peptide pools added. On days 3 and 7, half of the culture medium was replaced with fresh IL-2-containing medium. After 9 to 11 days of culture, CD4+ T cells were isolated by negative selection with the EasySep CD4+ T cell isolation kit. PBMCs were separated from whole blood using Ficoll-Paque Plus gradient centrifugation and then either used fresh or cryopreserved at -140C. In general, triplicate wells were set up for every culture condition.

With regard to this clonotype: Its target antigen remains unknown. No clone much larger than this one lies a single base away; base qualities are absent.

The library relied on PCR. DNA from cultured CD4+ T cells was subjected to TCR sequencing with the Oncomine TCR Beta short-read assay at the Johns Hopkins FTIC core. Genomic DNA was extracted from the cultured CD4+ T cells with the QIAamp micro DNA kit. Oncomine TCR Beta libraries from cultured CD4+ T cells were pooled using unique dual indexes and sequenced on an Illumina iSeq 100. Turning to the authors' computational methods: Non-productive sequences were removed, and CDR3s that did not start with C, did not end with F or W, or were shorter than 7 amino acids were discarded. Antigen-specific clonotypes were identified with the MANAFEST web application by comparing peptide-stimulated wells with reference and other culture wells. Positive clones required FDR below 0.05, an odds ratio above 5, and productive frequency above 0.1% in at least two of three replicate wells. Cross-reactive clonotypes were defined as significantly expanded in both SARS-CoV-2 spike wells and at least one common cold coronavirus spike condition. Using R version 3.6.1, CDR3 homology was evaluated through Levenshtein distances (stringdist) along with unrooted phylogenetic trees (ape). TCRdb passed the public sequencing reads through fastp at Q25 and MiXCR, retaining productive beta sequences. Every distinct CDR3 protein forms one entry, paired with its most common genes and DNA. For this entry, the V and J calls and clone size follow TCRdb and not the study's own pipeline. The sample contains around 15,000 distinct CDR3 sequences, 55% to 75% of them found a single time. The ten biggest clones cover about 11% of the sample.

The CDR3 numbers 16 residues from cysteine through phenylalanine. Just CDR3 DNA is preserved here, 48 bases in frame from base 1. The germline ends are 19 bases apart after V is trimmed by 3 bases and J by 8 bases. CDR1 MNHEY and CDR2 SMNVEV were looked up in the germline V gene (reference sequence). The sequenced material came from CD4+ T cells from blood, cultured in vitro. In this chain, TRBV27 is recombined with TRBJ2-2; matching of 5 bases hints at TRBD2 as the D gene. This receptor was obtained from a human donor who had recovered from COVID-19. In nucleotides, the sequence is TGTGCCAGCAGTTTTAGAGGGAGATCGTCTAGGGGGGAGCTGTTTTTT. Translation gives CASSFRGRSSRGELFF.